Below, 9 T cell receptor beta chains from the same sample are listed, as sequenced in a study of molecular identifiers for immune sequencing clone quantification. MiXCR was run by TCRdb on the PCR reads, yielding one entry per CDR3 protein. The repertoire holds hundreds of thousands of distinct CDR3 sequences, with 25% as singletons. Sequenced input: naive CD8+ T cells from blood, with Jurkat cell RNA spiked in. The subset was: FACS-sorted CD8+CD4-CCR7+CD45RA+ naive T cells. These receptors all come from a human donor in good health. Some libraries in this study had Jurkat cell RNA spiked in.

Notes on this clonotype: This may come from a read error, since a much larger clone is one base off. J is TRBJ2-3 and V is TRBV6-6; the D gene is possibly TRBD2 (5 bases). The CDR3 contains 15 residues. V shed 7 bases and J shed 4 bases, with 18 bases lying between them. Germline CDR1 reads MNHNY; CDR2 reads SVGAGI (reference sequence). The CDR3 nucleotides are TGTGCCAGCATTCTAACGGCGAGAGGGCCAGATACGCAGTATTTT. This codes for CASILTARGPDTQYF.

Turning to this clonotype: Relative to the germline gene, one junction end is altered; a read error may explain this. The chain links TRBV11-3 to TRBJ2-1, with D possibly TRBD2 on 5 matching bases. Germline-derived CDR1 and CDR2 are SGHNT and YENEEA. The CDR3 length is 12 residues. The CDR3 DNA sequence: TGTGCCGGCAGCTCTACGGGAAATGAGCAGTTCTTC. It encodes CAGSSTGNEQFF.

The V call is TRBV7-2, the J call TRBJ2-1; possible D gene TRBD1, 5 bases. V dropped 5 bases and J dropped 4 bases, with 12 bases sitting between them. The CDR3 is made up of 14 amino acids. Looked up from germline, CDR1 is SGHTA and CDR2 is FQGNSA. CDR3 sequence reads: CASSPWGRYNEQFF. CDR3 sequence (DNA): TGTGCCAGCAGCCCATGGGGCAGATACAATGAGCAGTTCTTC.

About this clonotype itself: A much larger clone sits a single nucleotide away, making a read error possible. The chain employs TRBV4-3 and TRBJ1-5, with TRBD1 matching 10 bases. The CDR3 loop spans 14 amino acids. Per germline, CDR1 LGHNA and CDR2 YSLEER. CDR3 nucleotides: TGCGCCAGCAGCCCCGGGACAGGGGTTCAGCCCCAGCAATTT. As protein: CASSPGTGVQPQQF.

The table lists this clonotype with many counts. The chain uses TRBV30 and TRBJ2-7, with D unresolved. The CDR3 runs to 11 residues. V was trimmed by 2 bases and J by 0 bases, leaving 2 bases between them. CDR1 and CDR2 from the germline V gene are GTSNPN and SVGIG (reference sequence). The CDR3 DNA follows: TGTGCCTGGAGTACCTCCTACGAGCAGTACTTC. Amino acids: CAWSTSYEQYF.

Remarks on this clonotype: A read error is possible here, since a much larger clone lies one base away. The rearrangement joins TRBV6-5 to TRBJ2-1; 9 bases are shared with TRBD2. CDR3 length: 17 residues. Germline V CDR1 and CDR2: MNHEY, SVGAGI. CDR3 sequence reads: CAGSSSKAGGRIDEQFF. In nucleotides, the CDR3 is TGTGCCGGCAGTTCATCTAAAGCGGGAGGAAGAATCGATGAGCAGTTCTTC.

The table lists this clonotype with a few counts. The rearrangement uses TRBV4-2 and TRBJ1-5; TRBD1 might be the D (6 bases). The V gene's germline CDR1 is LGHNA and CDR2 YNFKEQ. Trimming stripped 1 base from V and 4 bases from J, with 11 bases between. The CDR3 extends over 15 amino acids. The CDR3 nucleotides are TGTGCCAGCAGCCAAGGTGGGGGGCCTAATCAGCCCCAGCATTTT. The encoded protein is CASSQGGGPNQPQHF.

This clonotype was picked up many times. The gene calls are TRBV7-9 and TRBJ2-7; D gene ambiguous. Germline V gene data show CDR1 as SEHNR and CDR2 as FQNEAQ (reference sequence). Trimming cost V 5 bases and J 5 bases, with 10 bases left between them. CDR3 length equals 12 residues. The chain's CDR3 is CASSPPGNEQYF. The CDR3 coding sequence is TGTGCCAGCAGCCCGCCAGGAAACGAGCAGTACTTC.

This clonotype occurred a few times. The chain carries TRBV10-2 and TRBJ2-2, with 7 bases identical to TRBD1. The ends lost 8 bases at V and 6 bases at J; junction bases unmatched: 12. The length of the CDR3 is 15 residues. From germline, CDR1 is WSHSY and CDR2 SAAADI. CDR3 sequence reads: CASGLLQGMPGELFF. In DNA, the CDR3 is TGCGCCAGCGGACTTCTACAGGGGATGCCCGGGGAGCTGTTTTTT.